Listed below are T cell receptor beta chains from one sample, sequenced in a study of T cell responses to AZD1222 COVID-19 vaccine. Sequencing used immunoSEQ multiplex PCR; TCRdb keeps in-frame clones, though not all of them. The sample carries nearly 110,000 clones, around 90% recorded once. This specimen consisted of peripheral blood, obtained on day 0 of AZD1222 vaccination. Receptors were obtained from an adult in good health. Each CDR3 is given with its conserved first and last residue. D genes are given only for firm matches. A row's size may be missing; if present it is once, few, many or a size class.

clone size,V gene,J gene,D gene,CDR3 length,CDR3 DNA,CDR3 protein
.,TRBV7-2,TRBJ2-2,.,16,TGTGCCAGCAGCTTAAGAGGAGGGGAGAACACCGGGGAGCTGTTTTTT,CASSLRGGENTGELFF
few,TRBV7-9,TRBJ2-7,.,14,TGTGCCAGCAGCTTCGGGACCACCCCCCAGGGGCAGTACTTC,CASSFGTTPQGQYF
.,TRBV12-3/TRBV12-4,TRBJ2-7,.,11,TGTGCCAGCACTCAGGGGGGCGAGCAGTACTTC,CASTQGGEQYF
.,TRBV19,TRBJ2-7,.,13,TGTGCCAGTAGTATAACAGATTCCTACGAGCAGTACTTC,CASSITDSYEQYF
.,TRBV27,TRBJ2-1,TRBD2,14,TGTGCCAGCAAGGGACTAGCGGGAGGGCGTGAGCAGTTCTTC,CASKGLAGGREQFF
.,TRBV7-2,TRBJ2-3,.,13,TGTGCCAGCAGCTCCTTTTCCACAGATACGCAGTATTTT,CASSSFSTDTQYF
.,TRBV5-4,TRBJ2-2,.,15,TGTGCCAGCAGCTTAAGAGAGTCGAACACCGGGGAGCTGTTTTTT,CASSLRESNTGELFF
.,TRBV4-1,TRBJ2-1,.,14,TGCGCCAGCAGCCCCGCGGAGCCTTACAATGAGCAGTTCTTC,CASSPAEPYNEQFF
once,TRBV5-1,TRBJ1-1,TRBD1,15,TGCGCCAGCAGCCGATCTGGGACAGGGGGAACTGAAGCTTTCTTT,CASSRSGTGGTEAFF
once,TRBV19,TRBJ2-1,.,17,TGTGCCAGTAGTATAGAATCACTCCTATATACCTACAATGAGCAGTTCTTC,CASSIESLLYTYNEQFF
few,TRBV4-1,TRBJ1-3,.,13,TGCGCCAGCAGCCAGGAGGGAAGAAACACCATATATTTT,CASSQEGRNTIYF
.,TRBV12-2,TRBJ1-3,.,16,TGTGCAAGTCGCCAAACTAGAAGGAAAATAGGAAACACCATATATTTT,CASRQTRRKIGNTIYF
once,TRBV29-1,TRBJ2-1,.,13,TGCAGCGGATCCAGCGGGTTCTACAATGAGCAGTTCTTC,CSGSSGFYNEQFF
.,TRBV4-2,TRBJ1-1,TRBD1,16,TGTGCCAGCAGCCAAGTGTTCAGGGGGCCGAACACTGAAGCTTTCTTT,CASSQVFRGPNTEAFF
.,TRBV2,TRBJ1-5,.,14,TGTGCCAGCAGTGCGGGCGATCGCAATCAGCCCCAGCATTTT,CASSAGDRNQPQHF
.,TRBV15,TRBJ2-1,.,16,TGTGCCACCAGCAGAGAACGTCTAAGCTCCTACAATGAGCAGTTCTTC,CATSRERLSSYNEQFF
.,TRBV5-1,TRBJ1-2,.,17,TGCGCCAGCAGCTTGCATGGCAGGAGACAGGACTCCTATGGCTACACCTTC,CASSLHGRRQDSYGYTF
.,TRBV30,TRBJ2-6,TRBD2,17,TGTGCCTGGAGTTATGGGCTAGCGGGAGTTGGGGCCAACGTCCTGACTTTC,CAWSYGLAGVGANVLTF
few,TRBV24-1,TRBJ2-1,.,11,TGTGCCACCAGTGATTTGAATGAGCAGTTCTTC,CATSDLNEQFF
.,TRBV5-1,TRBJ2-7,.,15,TGCGCCAGCAGCCTCGTTCGCGGCCGAAATTACGAGCAGTACTTC,CASSLVRGRNYEQYF
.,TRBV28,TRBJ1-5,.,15,TGTGCCAGCAGTTTACGGCAGGGGAATTCTCAGCCCCAGCATTTT,CASSLRQGNSQPQHF
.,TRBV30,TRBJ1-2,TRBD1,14,TGTGCCTGGAAGGGCCCCAGGGGGTATTATGGCTACACCTTC,CAWKGPRGYYGYTF
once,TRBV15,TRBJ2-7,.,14,TGTGCCACCACTTCCGGACTGCCACCCTACGAGCAGTACTTC,CATTSGLPPYEQYF
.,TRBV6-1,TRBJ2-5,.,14,TGTGCCAGCAGTGAAGTTGGGGGGCGAGAGACCCAGTACTTC,CASSEVGGRETQYF
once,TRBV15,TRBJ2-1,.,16,TGTGCCACCAGCAGAGAGAGGTGGACAGCGGACAATGAGCAGTTCTTC,CATSRERWTADNEQFF
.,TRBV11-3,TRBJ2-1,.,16,TGTGCCAGCAGCCAGAAAAACAGGGAGTTGAGCAATGAGCAGTTCTTC,CASSQKNRELSNEQFF
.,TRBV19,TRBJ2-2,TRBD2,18,TGTGCCAGTAGTATGTCCACTAGCGGACATTCGAACACCGGGGAGCTGTTTTTT,CASSMSTSGHSNTGELFF
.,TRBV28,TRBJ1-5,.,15,TGTGCCAGCAGTCCCCCCCCGGACTCCTCAGGGCCCCAGCATTTT,CASSPPPDSSGPQHF
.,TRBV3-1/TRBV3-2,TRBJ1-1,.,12,TGTGCCAGCAGCGGAGGTGACACTGAAGCTTTCTTT,CASSGGDTEAFF
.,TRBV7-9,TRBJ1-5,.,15,TGTGCCAGCAGCGGGGTGGGGGGTGCAAATCAGCCCCAGCATTTT,CASSGVGGANQPQHF
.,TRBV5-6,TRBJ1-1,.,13,TGTGCCAGCAGCTTGGATACGAACACTGAAGCTTTCTTT,CASSLDTNTEAFF
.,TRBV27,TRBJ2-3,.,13,TGTGCCAGCCGGGAGCGGGGCACAGATACGCAGTATTTT,CASRERGTDTQYF
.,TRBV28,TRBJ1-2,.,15,TGTGCCAGCAGTTTATATACAGGAGGGCACTATGGCTACACCTTC,CASSLYTGGHYGYTF
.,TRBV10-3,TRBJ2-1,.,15,TGTGCCATAAGTTTGAAGTACGCTAGGTACAATGAGCAGTTCTTC,CAISLKYARYNEQFF
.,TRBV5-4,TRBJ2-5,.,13,TGTGCCAGCACCTGGGCAGGGACGGAGACCCAGTACTTC,CASTWAGTETQYF
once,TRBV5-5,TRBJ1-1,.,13,TGTGCCAGCAGTTTAACAAGAAATGGTGAAGCTTTCTTT,CASSLTRNGEAFF
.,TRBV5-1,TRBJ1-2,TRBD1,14,TGCGCCAGCAGCCCAAACCGGGACAGGGAGGGCTACACCTTC,CASSPNRDREGYTF
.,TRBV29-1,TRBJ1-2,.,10,TGCAGCGTTGATTGGGGTGGCTACACCTTC,CSVDWGGYTF
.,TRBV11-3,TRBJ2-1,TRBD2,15,TGTGCCAGCAGCTTATTAGCGGGGTCCGTTTCTGAGCAGTTCTTC,CASSLLAGSVSEQFF
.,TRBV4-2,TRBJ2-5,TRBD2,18,TGTGCCAGCAGCCGGACGGGACTAGCGGGGGGAAGGGGGGAGACCCAGTACTTC,CASSRTGLAGGRGETQYF
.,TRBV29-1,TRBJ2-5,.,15,TGCAGCGTTGTAGGGCCACGCGGCCCTCAAGAGACCCAGTACTTC,CSVVGPRGPQETQYF